This TCR beta chain was obtained from a study of graft-versus-host responses after intestinal transplantation. For the study at large: Each transplant was multivisceral, liver-intestinal, or isolated intestinal.

Clones were read by immunoSEQ multiplex PCR, and TCRdb kept only the in-frame ones, dropping some. The sample gives 35,000 to 40,000 clones, roughly four fifths of which show up once; roughly 3.6% is in the top ten. The material was PBMCs, obtained about 1,000 days after transplant. The clonotype was recovered from a human patient who received an intestinal transplant, so some T cells may come from the graft donor.

The CDR3 reads CASSLLATESYEQYF. CDR3 DNA sequence: TGTGCCAGCAGCTTACTAGCGACCGAGTCCTACGAGCAGTACTTC. The rearrangement uses TRBV5-5 and TRBJ2-5, with 7 bases that match TRBD2. The closer fit of TRBJ2-7 to the DNA end suggests the J call may be wrong. The CDR3 is 15 amino acids. CDR1 and CDR2 from the germline V gene are SGHKS and YYEKEE (reference sequence).